Below, 32 T cell receptor beta chains from the same sample are listed, as sequenced in a study of tumor-infiltrating lymphocytes in primary liver carcinoma. Using a constant-region primer together with ProtoScript II reverse transcriptase, TCR beta cDNA was made from about 500 ng of total RNA. It was through three nested multiplex PCR rounds of slightly modified ARM-PCR that TCR beta libraries arose. Both of the initial two PCR rounds ran for about 9 cycles and employed TRBV1-TRBV30 forward primers alongside a C-beta reverse primer. MiXCR, run by TCRdb on the multiplex PCR reads, gives a single entry per CDR3 protein. This sample has around 79,000 distinct CDR3 sequences, with 65% to 75% found just once. Without any cell sorting, roughly 18-31 mg of bulk tissue yielded co-extracted RNA and DNA. The sample was tumor-adjacent normal liver tissue. These receptors came from a man aged 40-55 years with primary liver carcinoma and hepatitis B virus infection.

The genes are TRBV15 and TRBJ2-1, with unresolved D. Trimming took 9 bases from V and 8 from J, leaving 23 bases between them. Germline assignment: CDR1 LNHNV and CDR2 YYDKDF (reference sequence). This CDR3 is 15 amino acids long. This chain's CDR3 is CATSAQPRPVDEQFF. The CDR3 DNA reads as TGTGCCACGAGCGCCCAGCCCCGGCCCGTCGATGAGCAGTTCTTC.

Points on this clonotype: This likely comes from a read error, as the CDR3 has no conserved phenylalanine or tryptophan at its end. The DNA is omitted, as the CDR3 cannot be located on it reliably, and the CDR3 follows TCRdb's listing. The J gene is TRBJ2-5, the V gene TRBV6-5; the tabulated D call, TRBD2, remains unverified against the DNA. The CDR3 length equals 13 residues, ends included. Germline CDR1 and CDR2: MNHEY and SVGAGI. The CDR3 loop reads CASTLPGGETQYL.

In regard to this clonotype: The germline gene is not matched at one end of the junction; a read error may be the cause. The V gene is TRBV11-1, the J gene TRBJ2-1; 9 bases fit TRBD2. Germline CDR1 reads SGHAT; CDR2 reads FQDESV (reference sequence). This CDR3 has 17 amino acids. The CDR3 sequence is CASSLVSSGKSYNDQFF. CDR3 in DNA: TGTGCCAGCAGCTTGGTCTCTAGCGGGAAATCCTACAATGACCAGTTCTTC. The variable domain in full, completed from reference TRBV11-1 and TRBJ2-1, reads EAEVAQSPRYKITEKSQAVAFWCDPISGHATLYWYRQILGQGPELLVQFQDESVVDDSQLPKDRFSAERLKGVDSTLKIQPAELGDSAMYLCASSLVSSGKSYNDQFFGPGTRLTVL.

Comments on this clonotype: This CDR3 is missing its conserved last phenylalanine or tryptophan, likely due to a read error. CDR3 loop: CATTWGGEQFS. CDR3 bases: TGTGCCACTACTTGGGGAGGGGAGCAGTTCTCT. V is TRBV24-1 and J is TRBJ2-1, with TRBD2 identical over 7 bases. V trimming: 10 bases; J trimming: 10 bases; junction bases outside the gene matches: 6. Germline V gene lookup returns CDR1 KGHDR and CDR2 SFDVKD. This CDR3 spans 11 amino acids.

On this clonotype: This may arise from a read error, as a much more abundant clone is one base away. As the CDR3 is not closed by the conserved phenylalanine or tryptophan, this likely results from a read error. The chain employs TRBV6-2 or TRBV6-3 and TRBJ2-6; D possibly corresponds to TRBD2 (6 bases). The length of the CDR3 is 16 residues. Germline lookup yields CDR1 MNHEY and CDR2 SVGEGT. Deletions cut 2 bases from V and 0 bases from J, with 8 bases between. The CDR3 DNA is TGTGCCAGCAGTTACGCGGGACTCTCTGGGGCCAACGTCCTGACTTAC. Its protein is CASSYAGLSGANVLTY.

Turning to this clonotype: The junction departs from germline at one end; a sequencing error may be responsible. The chain uses TRBV5-6 and TRBJ2-5, with TRBD1 matching 10 bases. CDR1 and CDR2 (germline): SGHDT, YYEEEE. The CDR3 consists of 14 residues. This chain's CDR3 is CASGPGQGLQTQYF. CDR3 sequence (DNA): TGTGCCAGCGGCCCGGGACAGGGGCTACAGACACAGTACTTC.

Points on this clonotype: A read error may account for a junction end that differs from germline. The V call is TRBV11-1, the J call TRBJ2-7; the D gene is possibly TRBD2 (6 bases). CDR1 SGHAT and CDR2 FQDESV come from the germline V gene (reference sequence). The CDR3 runs 13 residues. CDR3 nucleotide sequence: TGTGCCAGTAGCTCCTCGCGGGGTCGCGAGCAGTACTTC. Encoded protein: CASSSSRGREQYF.

In regard to this clonotype: Because it lacks the conserved phenylalanine or tryptophan at the end, this CDR3 is likely a read error. The chain combines TRBV11-2 with TRBJ1-2; D gene unclear. V lost 7 bases and J 5 bases, leaving 8 bases between the germline ends. Germline CDR1 and CDR2: SGHAT and FQNNGV. The CDR3 has 11 amino acids. The CDR3 is CASNERYGYTS. The CDR3 nucleotides read TGTGCCAGCAATGAACGGTATGGCTACACCTCC.

This chain connects TRBV12-3 or TRBV12-4 to TRBJ2-1; D might be TRBD2 (5 bases). Trimming cost V 3 bases and J 0 bases, with 9 bases left between them. This CDR3 has 15 amino acids. The DNA of the CDR3 is TGTGCCAGCAGTTTCACGGGAACCTCCTACAATGAGCAGTTCTTC. Protein product: CASSFTGTSYNEQFF.

A single count supports this clonotype. An end of the junction does not agree with germline; a read error may underlie this. This chain joins TRBV28 and TRBJ2-7; 11 nucleotides match TRBD2. The CDR3 runs to 19 residues. Germline CDR1 reads MDHEN; CDR2 reads SYDVKM. This chain's CDR3 is CDSSFFGVAGGRISYEQYF. Written as DNA, the CDR3 is TGTGACAGCAGCTTTTTCGGAGTAGCGGGAGGGCGAATCTCCTACGAGCAGTACTTC.

This clonotype was seen only a few times. This chain uses TRBV20-1 with TRBJ2-7; possible D gene TRBD2, 5 bases. Deletions cut 3 bases from V and 3 bases from J, with 18 bases between. The CDR3 covers 15 residues. CDR1 is DFQATT and CDR2 is SNEGSKA in the germline V gene (reference sequence). The CDR3 DNA reads TGCAGTGCTAGGGCTGACTATGCAGTAATCTACGAGCAGTACTTC. This codes for CSARADYAVIYEQYF.

This clonotype was recorded only once. V and J are TRBV6-5 and TRBJ2-7, with no clear D. V dropped 5 bases and J dropped 6 bases, with 8 bases sitting between them. The CDR3 runs to 11 residues. Germline assignment: CDR1 MNHEY and CDR2 SVGAGI. CDR3 loop: CASSDECEQYF. The CDR3 nucleotides are TGTGCCAGCAGTGACGAATGCGAGCAGTACTTC.

Notes on this clonotype: No conserved phenylalanine or tryptophan is present at the end of the CDR3, so a read error is the likely explanation. The chain combines TRBV13 with TRBJ1-4; 7 bases are a match to TRBD1. In germline, CDR1 is PRHDT, CDR2 FYEKMQ (reference sequence). The trim removed 5 bases at V and 10 bases at J, leaving 4 bases unmatched. The CDR3 consists of 12 residues. CDR3 coding DNA: TGTGCCAGCAGCCCTAACAGGGGAAAACTGTTTCTA. It yields the protein CASSPNRGKLFL.

Concerning this clonotype: No conserved phenylalanine or tryptophan ends this CDR3, so it is likely a read error. This chain uses TRBV5-4 with TRBJ2-1, with 10 bases aligning to TRBD1. The CDR3 has 13 amino acids. From germline, CDR1 is SGHNT and CDR2 YYREEE (reference sequence). CDR3 sequence (DNA): TGTGCCAGTAGCTGGGACAGGGGAAGTGAGCAGTTCTTA. This codes for CASSWDRGSEQFL.

About this clonotype: It is likely a read error, because the conserved phenylalanine at the end of the CDR3 is missing. V and J are TRBV11-2 and TRBJ2-1; D remains ambiguous. Germline CDR1 SGHAT, CDR2 FQNNGV. CDR3 size: 14 residues. CDR3 in DNA: TGTGCCAGCGGCTTATACCGGCTAGTTAGTGAACAGTTCCCC. Its translation: CASGLYRLVSEQFP.

The genes are TRBV5-6 and TRBJ2-6; 8 bases line up with TRBD1. This CDR3 is 18 amino acids long. V shed 6 bases, J shed 2 bases, and the junction held 13 bases outside the gene matches. Germline CDR1 is SGHDT and CDR2 is YYEEEE. As DNA, the CDR3 is TGTGCCAGCAACCTACCTGGGACAGGTAGAACTGGGGCCAACGTCCTGACTTTC. Protein sequence: CASNLPGTGRTGANVLTF.

About this clonotype itself: One junction end disagrees with the germline gene, perhaps due to a read error. This chain joins TRBV6-1 and TRBJ2-1, with 7 nucleotides matching TRBD2. The length of the CDR3 is 14 residues. The V gene's germline CDR1 is MNHNS and CDR2 SASEGT. The CDR3 DNA reads as TGTGCCAGCAGCCGACTAGCCGAGCACAATGAGCCGTTCTTC. This encodes CASSRLAEHNEPFF.

In regard to this clonotype: The junction does not match germline at one end; this may be a read error. This sequence joins TRBV29-1 and TRBJ2-5, with D perhaps matching TRBD2 (5 bases). The CDR3 sequence is 10 residues long. Germline V lookup: CDR1 SQVTM, CDR2 ANQGSEA. CDR3 sequence: CSVDKETQYF. Here the CDR3 DNA reads TGTAGCGTTGACAAAGAGACCCAGTACTTC.

The V and J genes are TRBV29-1 and TRBJ1-3; maybe TRBD1 (6 bases). V gave up 6 bases and J gave up 4 bases, with 16 bases separating them. Germline V gene lookup returns CDR1 SQVTM and CDR2 ANQGSEA. This CDR3 comprises 14 residues. The CDR3 bases are TGCAGCGTGTTGACAGGAATGACCGGAAACACCATATATTTT. Translating it yields CSVLTGMTGNTIYF.

The chain couples TRBV2 to TRBJ1-1, with 7 bases lining up with TRBD1. Looked up from germline, CDR1 is SNHLY and CDR2 is FYNNEI. The CDR3 consists of 14 residues. Trimming removed 5 bases from V and 4 bases from J; junction bases left unmatched: 7. This CDR3 is CASSTTGVGTEAFF. DNA for the CDR3: TGTGCCAGCAGTACTACAGGGGTAGGCACTGAAGCTTTCTTT. Based on the CDR3 plus reference TRBV2 and TRBJ1-1, the full variable domain is EPEVTQTPSHQVTQMGQEVILRCVPISNHLYFYWYRQILGQKVEFLVSFYNNEISEKSEIFDDQFSVERPDGSNFTLKIRSTKLEDSAMYFCASSTTGVGTEAFFGQGTRLTVV.

This clonotype was recorded many times. The chain employs TRBV11-2 and TRBJ2-1; 8 bases are shared with TRBD2. CDR3 length: 17 residues. From germline, CDR1 is SGHAT and CDR2 FQNNGV. V lost 0 bases and J lost 3; bases outside the gene matches: 7. This CDR3 is CASSLDRGGRFYNEQFF. DNA for the CDR3: TGTGCCAGCAGCTTAGATAGGGGCGGGAGGTTCTACAATGAGCAGTTCTTC.

This clonotype has just a few counts. The genes are TRBV20-1 and TRBJ2-1, with TRBD2 matching 7 bases. The CDR3 extends over 16 amino acids. Trimming cost V 5 bases and J 2 bases; bases outside gene matches: 12. Germline CDR1 DFQATT, CDR2 SNEGSKA (reference sequence). The CDR3 spells CSAPTVAGATYNEQFF. The DNA of the CDR3 is TGCAGTGCTCCTACGGTGGCGGGAGCGACCTACAATGAGCAGTTCTTC.

A remark on this clonotype: One end of the junction fails to match germline, which may point to a read error. The chain has TRBV10-3 and TRBJ1-3; no reliable D call. The CDR3 sequence is 16 residues long. Germline V gene lookup returns CDR1 ENHRY and CDR2 SYGVKD. CDR3 nucleotide sequence: TGTGACATCAGTGACTCAAGGAGCAACTCTGGAAACACCATATATTTT. This sequence encodes CDISDSRSNSGNTIYF.

To note about this clonotype: One end of the junction does not line up with germline, which may come from a read error. This chain uses TRBV6-6 with TRBJ2-1; D possibly corresponds to TRBD1 (6 bases). The CDR3 totals 14 residues. Germline CDR1 and CDR2: MNHNY and SVGAGI (reference sequence). This CDR3 reads CASSYTRGTGEQFF. DNA for the CDR3: TGTGCTAGCAGTTATACTAGGGGGACGGGTGAGCAGTTCTTC.

The CDR3 spells CSARQGDPEAFF. The DNA of the CDR3 is TGCAGTGCTAGACAGGGGGACCCTGAAGCTTTCTTT. The chain recombines TRBV20-1 with TRBJ1-1, with 7 bases matching TRBD1. Germline values: CDR1 DFQATT, CDR2 SNEGSKA (reference sequence). V gave up 2 bases and J gave up 6 bases; unmatched junction bases: 3. The length of the CDR3 is 12 residues.

The chain carries TRBV12-3 or TRBV12-4 and TRBJ2-1; 9 bases match TRBD2. The V gene end was trimmed by 8 bases and the J gene end by 15 bases; junction bases not matched to a gene: 17. This CDR3 region has 14 residues. As DNA, the CDR3 is TGTGCCAGCGGGAGGACTAGCGTTTACAATGAGGGGTTCTTC. It codes for CASGRTSVYNEGFF.

On this clonotype: Relative to the germline gene, one junction end is altered; a read error may explain this. V is TRBV5-5 and J is TRBJ1-1; D might be TRBD1 (5 bases). The germline V gene encodes CDR1 SGHKS and CDR2 YYEKEE (reference sequence). This CDR3 spans 14 amino acids. CDR3 nucleotide sequence: TGTGCCAGCAGCCCGGGCAGGGCTTGGACTGAAGCCTTCTTT. Protein sequence: CASSPGRAWTEAFF. Drawing the rest from reference TRBV5-5 and TRBJ1-1, the complete variable domain is DAGVTQSPTHLIKTRGQQVTLRCSPISGHKSVSWYQQVLGQGPQFIFQYYEKEERGRGNFPDRFSARQFPNYSSELNVNALLLGDSALYLCASSPGRAWTEAFFGQGTRLTVV.

With respect to this clonotype: Germline is not matched at one junction end, which may reflect a read error. The chain couples TRBV29-1 to TRBJ1-2; 7 nucleotides align to TRBD1. The germline V gene encodes CDR1 SQVTM and CDR2 ANQGSEA. The CDR3 is 16 amino acids. CDR3 loop: CNVELPRQGLTSGYTF. DNA of the CDR3: TGCAACGTTGAACTCCCTCGACAGGGCCTAACCTCTGGCTACACCTTT. Full variable domain (outside the CDR3, taken from reference TRBV29-1 and TRBJ1-2): SAVISQKPSRDICQRGTSLTIQCQVDSQVTMMFWYRQQPGQSLTLIATANQGSEATYESGFVIDKFPISRPNLTFSTLTVSNMSPEDSSIYLCNVELPRQGLTSGYTFGSGTRLTVV.

In its sample, this clonotype was seen a few times. Given the absence of the conserved phenylalanine or tryptophan at the CDR3 end, a read error is likely. The rearrangement uses TRBV11-3 and TRBJ2-3; 8 bases are shared with TRBD2. CDR1 is SGHNT and CDR2 is YENEEA in the germline V gene. This CDR3 region has 18 residues. The chain's CDR3 is CASSSPRISGKNTDTQYL. The CDR3 nucleotides are TGTGCTAGCAGCTCCCCCCGGATTAGCGGGAAGAACACAGATACGCAGTATCTT.

CDR3 bases: TGTGCCAGCAGCCCGACACTGATTTCACCCCTCCACTTT. Protein sequence: CASSPTLISPLHF. The rearrangement joins TRBV11-1 to TRBJ1-6; D is uncertain. Trimming shortened V by 5 bases and J by 9 bases, and 11 bases separated the two germline ends. The CDR3 has 13 amino acids. In germline, CDR1 is SGHAT, CDR2 FQDESV (reference sequence).

To note about this clonotype: A much larger clone is a single base away; this may be a read error. V and J are TRBV12-3 or TRBV12-4 and TRBJ1-5, with a tentative D call TRBD1 (5 bases). CDR3 length: 15 amino acids. CDR3 sequence (DNA): TGTGCCAGCAGTCCAGCGGGGGATAGCAATCGGCCCCAGCATTTT. This codes for CASSPAGDSNRPQHF.

This chain joins TRBV28 and TRBJ2-3, with 9 nucleotides matching TRBD2. The CDR3 extends over 19 amino acids. Germline trimming cut 3 bases from V and 0 bases from J; bases unmatched to any gene: 13. The germline gives CDR1 MDHEN, CDR2 SYDVKM. This CDR3 reads CASSLGMRLAVLSTDTQYF. The CDR3 DNA reads TGTGCCAGCAGTTTGGGGATGAGACTAGCGGTTCTTAGCACAGATACGCAGTATTTT.